A selection of T cell receptor beta chains follows, all from one sample in a study of cytotoxic CD8 clonotypes in ibrutinib-treated CLL. The repertoire was sequenced with immunoSEQ multiplex PCR; TCRdb's copy has only in-frame clones and lacks some. The sample lists about 30,000 clones, 45% to 60% occurring once. This sample comprised PBMCs, obtained before ibrutinib treatment. These receptors were collected from a human donor with chronic lymphocytic leukemia. Each CDR3 is given with its conserved first and last residue. A D gene is named only where the DNA matches it firmly.

CASSQRGLAGGDHYNEQFF,TRBD2,TRBV4-1,TRBJ2-1,19
CASSEAFRQPQQYF,-,TRBV6-1,TRBJ2-5,14
CASSPHRALGGGYTF,-,TRBV7-9,TRBJ1-2,15
CASTSGPIRYSTDTQYF,-,TRBV14,TRBJ2-3,17
CASSLSHGGADIQYF,-,TRBV11-2,TRBJ2-4,15
CASSIDNGGHTGELFF,-,TRBV19,TRBJ2-2,16
CASSFPGLAGDHEQYF,TRBD2,TRBV6-6,TRBJ2-7,16
CASSYATGAGYTF,TRBD1,TRBV6-6,TRBJ1-2,13
CASSIGPASNEQFF,-,TRBV19,TRBJ2-1,14
CASSQVTGAGGYTF,-,TRBV4-1,TRBJ1-2,14
CASKKIGGSYEQYF,-,TRBV19,TRBJ2-7,14
CASTLRQVHSPLHF,-,TRBV4-1,TRBJ1-6,14
CASSRTLTSVASYNEQFF,TRBD2,TRBV5-4,TRBJ2-1,18
CASSQGELAGANVLTF,-,TRBV4-1,TRBJ2-6,16
CASSTGGWGKETQYF,TRBD1,TRBV6-5,TRBJ2-5,15
CASKRGSAYEQYF,-,TRBV28,TRBJ2-7,13
CASSPGPRGISPLHF,-,TRBV6-6,TRBJ1-6,15
CASSIAGGASDTQYF,TRBD2,TRBV7-2,TRBJ2-3,15
CASSPDGSRAAGYTF,-,TRBV23-1,TRBJ1-2,15
CASSPPSQGYEQYF,-,TRBV18,TRBJ2-7,14